This passage covers 8 T cell receptor beta chains from one sample sequenced in a study of T cell changes during pregnancy in multiple sclerosis. Assay used: immunoSEQ multiplex PCR; TCRdb lists only in-frame clones, some missing. The sample holds about 79,000 clones, approximately 92% seen once. The sample in question was peripheral blood, obtained in the second trimester of pregnancy. These receptors all stem from a female donor in good health, enrolled as a control in a pregnancy study.

The J gene is TRBJ2-5, the V gene TRBV5-1; TRBD2 matches at 9 bases. Trimming removed 0 bases from V and 1 base from J; junction bases left unmatched: 7. The germline gives CDR1 SGHRS, CDR2 YFSETQ. This CDR3 has 17 amino acids. The CDR3 DNA follows: TGCGCCAGCAGCTTGGTTTTAGCGGGGGATTCCCAAGAGACCCAGTACTTC. As protein: CASSLVLAGDSQETQYF.

This sequence joins TRBV6-5 and TRBJ1-2, with 7 bases fitting TRBD1. This CDR3 is 15 amino acids long. From germline, CDR1 is MNHEY and CDR2 SVGAGI. J was trimmed by 8 bases and V by 0 bases; bases with no gene match: 9. The CDR3 DNA reads as TGTGCCAGCAGTTACTCCCGTGGAGGGGGCGGGGGCTACACCTTC. Translating it yields CASSYSRGGGGGYTF.

This chain links TRBV6-5 with TRBJ2-3, with 8 bases matching TRBD1. After removal of 5 bases from V and 3 bases from J, the junction contained 4 bases not matched to a gene. The CDR3 contains 14 residues. The germline V gene encodes CDR1 MNHEY and CDR2 SVGAGI. In DNA, the CDR3 is TGTGCCAGCAGTAAGGACAGGGAAACAGATACGCAGTATTTT. It encodes CASSKDRETDTQYF.

The chain links TRBV19 to TRBJ1-6; 9 positions match TRBD1. In germline, CDR1 is LNHDA, CDR2 SQIVND (reference sequence). This CDR3 comprises 15 residues. Trimming cost V 5 bases and J 6 bases; bases outside gene matches: 5. The CDR3, as DNA: TGTGCCAGTAGTGCCGGGACAGGGTTTAATTCACCCCTCCACTTT. It encodes CASSAGTGFNSPLHF.

This clone appeared a single time. The chain has TRBV7-6 and TRBJ1-5; 7 nucleotides align to TRBD1. The CDR3 totals 13 residues. In germline, CDR1 is SGHVS, CDR2 FNYEAQ. V was pared by 5 bases and J by 4 bases, with 2 bases of the junction left unmatched. The CDR3 coding sequence is TGTGCCAGCAGCCCGGGACAGAATCAGCCCCAGCATTTT. Its translation: CASSPGQNQPQHF.

Here the CDR3 DNA reads TGTGCCAGCAGCTTAGGGACAGGGAATTATTCACCCCTCCACTTT. Its translation is CASSLGTGNYSPLHF. V is TRBV7-6 and J is TRBJ1-6; 8 bases align to TRBD1. Germline lookup yields CDR1 SGHVS and CDR2 FNYEAQ. The CDR3 covers 15 residues. V lost 1 base, J lost 8 bases, and 4 bases stayed unmatched.

The chain is built from TRBV28 and TRBJ2-7; D might be TRBD2 (6 bases). Germline CDR1 reads MDHEN; CDR2 reads SYDVKM. Between the trimmed V and J ends, which lost 6 bases and 7 bases, there was a span of 22 bases. This CDR3 has 15 amino acids. Here the CDR3 reads CASSLPEGRGVEQYF. CDR3 bases: TGTGCCAGCAGCCTACCCGAGGGACGCGGGGTGGAGCAGTACTTC.

This clone was picked up a small number of times. J is TRBJ1-1 and V is TRBV29-1; a weak D match, TRBD1 (5 bases). The CDR3 runs 13 residues. Trimming removed 4 bases at V and 4 bases at J, with 13 bases between. Per germline, CDR1 SQVTM and CDR2 ANQGSEA. CDR3 region: CSVASGWGTEAFF. The CDR3, as DNA: TGCAGCGTTGCTTCAGGGTGGGGCACTGAAGCTTTCTTT.